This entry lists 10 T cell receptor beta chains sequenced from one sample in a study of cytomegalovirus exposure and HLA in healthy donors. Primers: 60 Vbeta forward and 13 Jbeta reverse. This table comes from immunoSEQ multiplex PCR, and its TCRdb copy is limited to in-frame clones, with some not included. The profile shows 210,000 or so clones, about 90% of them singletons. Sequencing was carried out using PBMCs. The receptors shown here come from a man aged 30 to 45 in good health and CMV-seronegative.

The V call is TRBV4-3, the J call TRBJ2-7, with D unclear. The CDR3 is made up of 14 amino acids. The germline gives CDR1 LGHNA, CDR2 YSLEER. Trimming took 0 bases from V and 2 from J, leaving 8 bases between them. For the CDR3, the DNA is TGCGCCAGCAGCCAAGATTCCAGTACCTACGAGCAGTACTTC. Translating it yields CASSQDSSTYEQYF.

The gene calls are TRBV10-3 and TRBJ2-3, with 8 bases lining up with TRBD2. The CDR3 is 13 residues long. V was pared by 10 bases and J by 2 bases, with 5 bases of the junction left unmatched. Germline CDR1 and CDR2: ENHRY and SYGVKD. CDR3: CASRGGPTDTQYF. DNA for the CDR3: TGTGCCAGCCGGGGGGGCCCCACAGATACGCAGTATTTT.

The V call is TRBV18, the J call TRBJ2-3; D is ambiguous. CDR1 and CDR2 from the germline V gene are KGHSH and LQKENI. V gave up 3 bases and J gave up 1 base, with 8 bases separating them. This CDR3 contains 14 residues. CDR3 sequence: CASSPPTRTDTQYF. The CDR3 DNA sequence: TGTGCCAGCTCACCCCCCACTCGCACAGATACGCAGTATTTT.

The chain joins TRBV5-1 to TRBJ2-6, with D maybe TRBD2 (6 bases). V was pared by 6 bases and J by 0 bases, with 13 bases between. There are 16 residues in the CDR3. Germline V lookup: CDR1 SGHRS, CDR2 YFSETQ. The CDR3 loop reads CASTNREFSGANVLTF. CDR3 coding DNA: TGCGCCAGCACTAATCGGGAGTTCTCTGGGGCCAACGTCCTGACTTTC.

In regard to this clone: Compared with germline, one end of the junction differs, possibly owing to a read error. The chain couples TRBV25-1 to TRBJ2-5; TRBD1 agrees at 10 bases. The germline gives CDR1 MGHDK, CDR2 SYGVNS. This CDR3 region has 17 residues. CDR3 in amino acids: CASSEGPGDRGREAQYF. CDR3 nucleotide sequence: TGTGCCAGCAGTGAGGGGCCCGGGGACAGGGGAAGAGAGGCCCAGTACTTC.

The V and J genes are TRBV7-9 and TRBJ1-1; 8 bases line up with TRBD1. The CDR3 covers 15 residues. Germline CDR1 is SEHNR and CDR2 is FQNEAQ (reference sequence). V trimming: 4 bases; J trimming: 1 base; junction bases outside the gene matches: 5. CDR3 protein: CASSSGGTGNTEAFF. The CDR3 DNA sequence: TGTGCCAGCAGCTCAGGGGGCACTGGGAACACTGAAGCTTTCTTT. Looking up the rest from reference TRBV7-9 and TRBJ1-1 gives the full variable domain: DTGVSQNPRHKITKRGQNVTFRCDPISEHNRLYWYRQTLGQGPEFLTYFQNEAQLEKSRLLSDRFSAERPKGSFSTLEIQRTEQGDSAMYLCASSSGGTGNTEAFFGQGTRLTVV.

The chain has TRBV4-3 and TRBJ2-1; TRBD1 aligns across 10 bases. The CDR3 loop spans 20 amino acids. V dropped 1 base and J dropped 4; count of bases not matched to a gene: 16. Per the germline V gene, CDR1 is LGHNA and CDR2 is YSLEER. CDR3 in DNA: TGCGCCAGCAGCCAAGTAGCTGGGACAGGGGACCTCCACCGATACAATGAGCAGTTCTTC. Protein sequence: CASSQVAGTGDLHRYNEQFF.

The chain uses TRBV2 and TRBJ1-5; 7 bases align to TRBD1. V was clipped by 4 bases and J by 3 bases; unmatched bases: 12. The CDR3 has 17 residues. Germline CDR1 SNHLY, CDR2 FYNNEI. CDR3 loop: CASSVRGRGLNNQPQHF. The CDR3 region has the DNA TGTGCCAGCAGTGTTAGGGGGCGCGGGTTGAACAATCAGCCCCAGCATTTT.

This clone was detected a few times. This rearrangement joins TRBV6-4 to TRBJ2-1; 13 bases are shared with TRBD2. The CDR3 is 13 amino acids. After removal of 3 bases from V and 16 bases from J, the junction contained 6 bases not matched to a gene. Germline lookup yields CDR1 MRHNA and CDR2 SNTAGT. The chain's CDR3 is CASSEGLAGVFFF. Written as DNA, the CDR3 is TGTGCCAGCAGTGAAGGACTAGCGGGAGTATTTTTCTTC.

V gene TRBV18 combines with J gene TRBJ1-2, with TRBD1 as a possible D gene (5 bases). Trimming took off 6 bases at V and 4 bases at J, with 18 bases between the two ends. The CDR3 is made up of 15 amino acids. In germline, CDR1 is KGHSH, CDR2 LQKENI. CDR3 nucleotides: TGTGCCAGCTCGCCAGACAGTTTAAGGGGCTATGGCTACACCTTC. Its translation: CASSPDSLRGYGYTF.